This entry features one TCR beta chain sequence. Which antigen it targets is not known. The data stem from a study of cytomegalovirus exposure and HLA in healthy donors (dated by TCRdb to about 2017). Concerning the study at large: An earlier analysis of around 600 of the donors reported about 250 Gb of sequence data and some 120 million unique TCR beta sequences from about 179 million T cells. An early release covering just under 650 HLA-typed donors comprised approximately 300 gigabases of sequencing data and 65 million to 100 million unique TCR sequences. A later genetic analysis used genome-wide SNP genotypes for about 60% of the roughly 700 donors, treating that subset as a discovery cohort. The number of typed donors differed by locus: about 620-640 for A, B, C, DRB1 and DQB1; 500 to 550 for DQA1; 606 for DPA1; and around 490 for DPB1. To predict cytomegalovirus infection status, the study combined high-throughput TCR immunosequencing, statistical association of individual TCRs with disease status, and machine learning. Because of strong linkage in the cohort, roughly five DR-DQ haplotypes were treated as single units for association and clustering. Donor age, sex, ethnicity and CMV serostatus were compiled alongside the repertoire data. Besides the first cohort of more than 650 subjects, a separate validation cohort made up of around 120 different subjects was used. An earlier analysis of 587 of the donors applied high-throughput TCR beta sequencing to assess whether each TCR beta V gene segment acted as functional or pseudogenic. Every repertoire in the discovery cohort had been generated on one and the same sequencing platform. The study profiled the T cell repertoires of hundreds of subjects by immunosequencing and related them to cytomegalovirus serostatus. Of the approximately 400 genotyped donors, approximately 81% were placed in the genetic ancestry cluster associated with self-reported Caucasian donors. Rather than drawing on any new phenotypic data, the later analysis identified candidate immune exposures from TCR beta sequences and the way those sequences occurred across donors. A later analysis re-analyzed previously published TCR beta repertoires from roughly 630 donors and added high-resolution HLA genotyping to study TCR occurrence patterns. Among roughly 400 genotyped donors of the cohort, an average of approximately 240,000 unique TCR beta nucleotide sequences were sequenced per donor, roughly 18% of them non-productive. The study aimed to test whether signatures of past pathogen exposure could be identified by cataloging public T cell receptors. Both class I and class II loci were covered by HLA typing, at four-digit resolution.

Points the paper makes about the study in general: Assigning TCR associations to individual alleles was difficult when HLA alleles, especially DR and DQ, strongly co-occurred. According to the authors, the approach could potentially be generalized to other disease states and immunological phenotypes. Most CMV-associated TCR beta chains appeared to be HLA-restricted in a later analysis, and the HLA associations seemed to be driven largely by CMV exposure. A later analysis reported that several top co-occurrence clusters appeared linked to parvovirus B19, influenza, CMV and Epstein-Barr virus. Because counts were too low, about 18 rarely observed V segments, including chromosome 9 orphons, were left out of the earlier analysis of a few hundred of the donors. Most TCR sequences were observed very rarely across donors, whereas some public TCRs were present in many individuals. In an earlier analysis of about 600 of the donors, most TCR beta V segments appeared in productive rearrangements about 87% or about 30% of the time, broadly matching IMGT annotations. In a later analysis, HLA-associated TCR beta chains showed more clonal expansion and lower generation probabilities than non-associated chains that were equally common. In a later analysis, the rate of TCR association differed among HLA loci, with DRB1 alleles having the most associated TCRs and HLA-C alleles having the fewest. Immune exposure information for the cohort was limited to CMV serostatus. In vitro tests confirmed that three of the cytomegalovirus-associated TCR beta chains recognize cytomegalovirus antigens. Because HLA typing was missing for some donors at each locus, association tests included only the typed subset. The study gave a list of about 160 TCR beta chains associated with cytomegalovirus. A later analysis associated around 16,000 TCR beta sequences with specific HLA alleles at a false discovery rate of 0.05. A further reported finding was that TCR beta sequences accurately predicted the HLA-A and HLA-B alleles for most subjects in the first cohort. In a later genetic analysis, a missense DCLRE1C variant was associated with V-gene and J-gene trimming of TCR beta chains, and the association was replicated in an independent cohort. Presence/absence analyses assumed roughly uniform sequencing depth across donors, an assumption that may not hold. This cohort had only TCR beta chains sequenced, and the lack of alpha or paired-chain data limited which features could be detected. The classifier was reported to diagnose cytomegalovirus status with high specificity and sensitivity in both the original and validation cohorts. A group of highly shared sequence variants was considered likely to be a technical artifact of the sequencing pipeline. Linkage disequilibrium might explain the correlated functional status among segregating V segments, but an unknown experimental factor could not be excluded. Compared with the approximately 600-donor mean, donors in an Asian-associated ancestry cluster had fewer N-insertions in productive TCRs, according to a later genetic analysis.

The receptor library was made with the immunoSEQ multiplex PCR assay. For the multiplex PCR, a mixture combining 60 forward primers for TCR Vbeta segments and 13 reverse primers for TCR Jbeta segments was used. The CDR3 region of rearranged TCR beta genes was amplified from genomic DNA with a multiplex PCR assay. The amplified TCR beta libraries were sequenced on the Illumina HiSeq System as 87-base-pair reads. Turning to the authors' computational methods: A later analysis counted some 74 million unique TCR beta chains across the 700 or so repertoires, and some 11 million of these chains were shared by at least two donors. Raw reads were error-corrected and collapsed into unique sequences by a nearest-neighbor algorithm in which closely related sequences were merged to remove PCR and sequencing errors. CDR3 sequences were aligned to IMGT reference sequences to assign V, D and J gene segments. For a sequence to be retained, at least a six-nucleotide match to both a V gene segment and a J gene segment was required. A rearrangement counted as productive if the CDR3 had no stop codons and remained in frame with V and J, and every other rearrangement counted as non-productive. Following IMGT convention, CDR3 was defined as the stretch from the second conserved V-encoded cysteine to the conserved J-encoded phenylalanine. The earlier analysis of some 550 of the donors excluded any sequence lacking an unambiguous match to a single V gene segment. An earlier analysis of a few hundred of the donors called V segments functional above 56.7% productive rearrangements and segregating when the between-donor standard deviation exceeded 5%. A statistical classification framework was built to diagnose cytomegalovirus status from the catalog of TCR beta chain sequences. In a later analysis, TCR nucleotide sequences were compared against IMGT/GENE-DB human TR gene sequences so that V and J genes could be assigned. In a later analysis, CDR3 sequences and most-parsimonious VDJ recombination scenarios were assigned using the TCRdist pipeline. In a later analysis, each TCR beta chain was defined by its CDR3 amino acid sequence together with its V-gene family, and reads without a unique V-gene family were excluded. As a way to deal with suspected cross-contamination and a sequencing artifact, a later analysis dropped 450 to 600 nucleotide sequences that were highly shared and had low generation probability. For each public chain, a later analysis derived a clonal expansion index from normalized ranks of inferred template counts within each repertoire. Generation probabilities in a later analysis came from a VDJ recombination model fitted to out-of-frame rearrangements, and those results were checked against IGoR. In a later analysis, TCR-TCR, TCR-HLA and TCR-CMV co-occurrence was scored with hypergeometric tests, and a repertoire-size bias correction was applied to TCR pairs. To estimate false discovery rates, a later analysis permuted the HLA or CMV assignments 20 times. In a later analysis, co-occurring TCRs were grouped using DBSCAN, and TCRdist sequence similarity was added for clustering within HLA-allele-positive subsets. Co-occurrence clustering excluded repertoires with fewer than 30,000 or more than 120,000 public chains, plus five with anomalous nucleotide sharing. As stored in TCRdb, this immuneACCESS dataset retains in-frame rearrangements with V and J assigned. A fraction of the clones does not appear; measured against another copy, unresolved V genes explain less than half of the discrepancy, and the remainder lacks a known reason. Clonal size and the V and J genes are those of that table, whereas D and trimming came from the DNA. Per the sample table, the count is tens of thousands of clones. The ten largest clones take up about 16% of the sample.

The cohort was made up of 666 healthy bone marrow donors. At the time of sampling, every cohort member was nominally healthy, though immune exposures that went unrecorded were likely present. The donor was CMV seropositive and was included in the group of about 290 seropositive cohort members. Every donor gave a peripheral blood sample, and the peripheral blood mononuclear cells from that sample were used for TCR beta sequencing. The Qiagen DNeasy Blood Extraction Kit was used to extract genomic DNA from the blood cell samples. Sequencing was done on a sample of PBMCs. The origin of this receptor is a man aged 50 to 59 in good health and CMV-seropositive.

The bases read TGTGCCAGCTCACCGGGACAGGGGGCGCGAGAGACCCAGTACTTC. This encodes CASSPGQGARETQYF. This chain joins TRBV18 to TRBJ2-5; 12 bases in between match TRBD1. From a lookup of the germline V gene, CDR1 and CDR2 are KGHSH and LQKENI. CDR3 length: 15 amino acids, cysteine to phenylalanine. Solely the CDR3 DNA is kept, with 45 bases framed from the first base. V lost 3 bases and J lost 4 bases, and the count of bases not matched to a germline gene is 3.